Each of the 32 T cell receptor beta chains below was sequenced from the same sample in a study of T cell responses to AZD1222 COVID-19 vaccine. This table comes from immunoSEQ multiplex PCR, and its TCRdb copy is limited to in-frame clones, with some not included. Of 150,000 to 200,000 clones listed, roughly nine tenths are singletons. Sequenced material: peripheral blood, taken 28 days after the second AZD1222 dose. The source is an adult who received the AZD1222 COVID-19 vaccine.

The rearrangement uses TRBV4-3 and TRBJ2-1; D ambiguous. Trimming removed 0 bases at V and 4 bases at J, with 13 bases between. The CDR3 contains 16 residues. Looked up from germline, CDR1 is LGHNA and CDR2 is YSLEER. CDR3 sequence: CASSQDTDDRYNEQFF. The DNA for the CDR3 is TGCGCCAGCAGCCAAGATACGGACGACCGTTACAATGAGCAGTTCTTC.

DNA of the CDR3: TGTGCCAGTAGTATGCTGGGGAGCTATGGCTACACCTTC. Its protein is CASSMLGSYGYTF. V usage is TRBV19 and J usage is TRBJ1-2; D unresolved. Trimming took off 3 bases at V and 4 bases at J, with 9 bases between the two ends. Looked up from germline, CDR1 is LNHDA and CDR2 is SQIVND (reference sequence). The CDR3 has 13 residues.

The DNA of the CDR3 is TGTGCCATCGATCAGAGTAGGCCTTCACCCCTCCACTTT. It translates to CAIDQSRPSPLHF. The chain carries TRBV6-5 and TRBJ1-6; unclear D gene. V was pared by 10 bases and J by 9 bases, with 16 bases between. This CDR3 has 13 amino acids. Germline lookup yields CDR1 MNHEY and CDR2 SVGAGI.

The chain has TRBV5-1 and TRBJ1-1; D perhaps matches TRBD1 (5 bases). V shed 4 bases and J shed 3 bases, with 16 bases lying between them. CDR3 length: 15 amino acids. The germline gives CDR1 SGHRS, CDR2 YFSETQ. The CDR3 region has the DNA TGCGCCAGCAGCCTCCTCAGGGTGGAGGACACTGAAGCTTTCTTT. As protein: CASSLLRVEDTEAFF. Supplemented by reference TRBV5-1 and TRBJ1-1, the full variable domain reads KAGVTQTPRYLIKTRGQQVTLSCSPISGHRSVSWYQQTPGQGLQFLFEYFSETQRNKGNFPGRFSGRQFSNSRSEMNVSTLELGDSALYLCASSLLRVEDTEAFFGQGTRLTVV.

V is TRBV7-2 and J is TRBJ1-2; the match to TRBD1 covers 8 bases. J lost 3 bases, V lost 2 bases, and 5 bases had no gene match. The CDR3 contains 15 residues. Germline assignment: CDR1 SGHTA and CDR2 FQGNSA. The CDR3 loop reads CASSLPGGIDYGYTF. Written as DNA, the CDR3 is TGTGCCAGCAGCTTACCAGGGGGCATAGACTATGGCTACACCTTC.

The chain is built from TRBV19 and TRBJ2-3; the D gene is possibly TRBD2 (6 bases). Germline CDR1 LNHDA, CDR2 SQIVND (reference sequence). The CDR3 has 17 amino acids. Trimming took off 5 bases at V and 1 base at J, with 19 bases between the two ends. In DNA, the CDR3 is TGTGCCAGTAGTCCGGGACTTCCGCTTTCGGGCACAGATACGCAGTATTTT. Translation: CASSPGLPLSGTDTQYF.

The rearrangement joins TRBV18 to TRBJ2-2; 12 nucleotides agree with TRBD2. The germline CDR1 and CDR2 sequences are KGHSH and LQKENI. Trimming removed 3 bases from V and 6 bases from J; junction bases left unmatched: 8. The length of the CDR3 is 17 residues. The CDR3 DNA sequence: TGTGCCAGCTCACCTACGACTAGCGGGAGAGGGTCCGGGGAGCTGTTTTTT. This encodes CASSPTTSGRGSGELFF.

The chain combines TRBV9 with TRBJ2-7; D uncertain. The CDR3 length is 12 residues. Germline CDR1 reads SGDLS; CDR2 reads YYNGEE. V shed 4 bases and J shed 3 bases, with 8 bases lying between them. CDR3 amino acids: CASSTRIYEQYF. The CDR3 DNA is TGTGCCAGCAGCACCCGTATCTACGAGCAGTACTTC.

J is TRBJ1-6 and V is TRBV9; 10 positions match TRBD1. Germline CDR1 reads SGDLS; CDR2 reads YYNGEE. V shed 3 bases and J 7 bases; nucleotides not matched to a gene: 4. The CDR3 spans 15 residues. The CDR3 nucleotides are TGTGCCAGCAGCGGGACAGGGGGGACAAATTCACCCCTCCACTTT. Translation gives CASSGTGGTNSPLHF.

V is TRBV19 and J is TRBJ1-2, with TRBD1 as a possible D gene (6 bases). Germline V lookup: CDR1 LNHDA, CDR2 SQIVND (reference sequence). The CDR3 consists of 13 residues. Trimming took off 6 bases at V and 1 base at J, with 9 bases between the two ends. The DNA of the CDR3 is TGTGCCAGTAGCGGGACAAATAACTATGGCTACACCTTC. As protein: CASSGTNNYGYTF.

The chain joins TRBV27 to TRBJ2-7, with 7 bases identical to TRBD2. The germline CDR1 and CDR2 sequences are MNHEY and SMNVEV (reference sequence). Trimming cost V 5 bases and J 2 bases; bases outside gene matches: 6. The CDR3 contains 14 residues. Here the CDR3 reads CASSVGLNAYEQYF. CDR3 in DNA: TGTGCCAGCAGTGTGGGACTAAACGCCTACGAGCAGTACTTC.

This chain joins TRBV19 and TRBJ1-5, with D maybe TRBD1 (5 bases). This CDR3 contains 12 residues. V was trimmed by 5 bases and J by 12 bases, leaving 14 bases between them. Germline assignment: CDR1 LNHDA and CDR2 SQIVND (reference sequence). CDR3: CASSSAWGGQHF. CDR3 in DNA: TGTGCCAGTAGTTCGGCATGGGGGGGCCAGCATTTT.

This clone was observed a single time. This rearrangement joins TRBV14 to TRBJ2-5, with D unclear. This CDR3 spans 12 amino acids. Trimming shortened V by 1 base and J by 6 bases, and 6 bases separated the two germline ends. Looked up from germline, CDR1 is SGHDN and CDR2 is FVKESK. CDR3 DNA: TGTGCCAGCAGCCAAGTTGGTAAGACCCAGTACTTC. This translates into CASSQVGKTQYF.

The rearrangement uses TRBV6-5 and TRBJ1-3; D unresolved. The CDR3 is made up of 15 amino acids. Trimming left V 0 bases short and J 1 base short, with 7 bases between. In germline, CDR1 is MNHEY, CDR2 SVGAGI. As DNA, the CDR3 is TGTGCCAGCAGTTACTCAGGAAATTCTGGAAACACCATATATTTT. Translating it yields CASSYSGNSGNTIYF.

The chain combines TRBV5-1 with TRBJ1-4; D gene ambiguous. Germline loops: CDR1 SGHRS, CDR2 YFSETQ. Between the trimmed V and J ends, which lost 4 bases and 0 bases, there was a span of 10 bases. This CDR3 region has 15 residues. CDR3 residues: CASSLDPATNEKLFF. CDR3 bases: TGCGCCAGCAGCCTCGACCCCGCAACTAATGAAAAACTGTTTTTT. Drawing the rest from reference TRBV5-1 and TRBJ1-4, the complete variable domain is KAGVTQTPRYLIKTRGQQVTLSCSPISGHRSVSWYQQTPGQGLQFLFEYFSETQRNKGNFPGRFSGRQFSNSRSEMNVSTLELGDSALYLCASSLDPATNEKLFFGSGTQLSVL.

The genes are TRBV19 and TRBJ2-1; 10 bases are shared with TRBD1. CDR3 length equals 17 residues. V dropped 7 bases and J dropped 9; count of bases not matched to a gene: 18. Germline-derived CDR1 and CDR2 are LNHDA and SQIVND (reference sequence). The CDR3 is CASKRNFGDRGRIEQFF. The CDR3 region has the DNA TGTGCCAGTAAAAGAAACTTCGGGGACAGGGGCCGAATTGAGCAGTTCTTC. Complete variable domain (other parts from reference TRBV19 and TRBJ2-1): DGGITQSPKYLFRKEGQNVTLSCEQNLNHDAMYWYRQDPGQGLRLIYYSQIVNDFQKGDIAEGYSVSREKKESFPLTVTSAQKNPTAFYLCASKRNFGDRGRIEQFFGPGTRLTVL.

The chain uses TRBV5-5 and TRBJ2-2, with 8 bases that match TRBD2. Trimming at V came to 4 bases and at J to 4 bases, leaving 6 bases not matched to a gene. Germline CDR1 and CDR2: SGHKS and YYEKEE (reference sequence). There are 15 residues in the CDR3. In DNA form, the CDR3 reads TGTGCCAGCAGCCGAGCGGGAGTGGCCACCGGGGAGCTGTTTTTT. It codes for CASSRAGVATGELFF.

V and J are TRBV10-3 and TRBJ2-3; TRBD2 matches at 11 bases. The ends lost 4 bases at V and 5 bases at J; junction bases unmatched: 2. Germline V gene lookup returns CDR1 ENHRY and CDR2 SYGVKD. The CDR3 spans 14 residues. CDR3 in amino acids: CAISGGTSGDTQYF. The CDR3 bases are TGTGCCATCAGTGGGGGGACTAGCGGAGATACGCAGTATTTT.

The chain recombines TRBV19 with TRBJ1-1; tentatively, D is TRBD1 (6 bases). CDR3 length equals 13 residues. Trimming took 6 bases from V and 1 from J, leaving 9 bases between them. Germline V lookup: CDR1 LNHDA, CDR2 SQIVND (reference sequence). DNA of the CDR3: TGTGCCAGTAGACCGACAGGGAACACTGAAGCTTTCTTT. Translated, it gives CASRPTGNTEAFF.

This chain uses TRBV18 with TRBJ1-5; 8 nucleotides line up with TRBD1. V was pared by 6 bases and J by 7 bases, with 11 bases of the junction left unmatched. Germline CDR1 is KGHSH and CDR2 is LQKENI. The CDR3 loop spans 15 amino acids. Here the CDR3 reads CASSPTGDVGQPQHF. CDR3 sequence (DNA): TGTGCCAGCTCTCCGACAGGGGATGTTGGACAGCCCCAGCATTTT.

V and J are TRBV7-9 and TRBJ1-4, with a tentative D call TRBD1 (6 bases). V was clipped by 5 bases and J by 6 bases, with 13 bases between them. The CDR3 totals 14 residues. Germline assignment: CDR1 SEHNR and CDR2 FQNEAQ (reference sequence). The CDR3 here is CASSHRVRDEKLFF. The CDR3 region has the DNA TGTGCCAGCAGCCACAGGGTTAGAGATGAAAAACTGTTTTTT.

This chain joins TRBV18 and TRBJ1-4; perhaps TRBD1 as D (6 bases). This CDR3 is built from 15 residues. V was pared by 4 bases and J by 7 bases, with 16 bases between. Germline CDR1 is KGHSH and CDR2 is LQKENI. CDR3 coding DNA: TGTGCCAGCTCACAAGTACAGGGCAGCACTGAAAAACTGTTTTTT. This translates into CASSQVQGSTEKLFF.

The chain couples TRBV4-2 to TRBJ2-1; tentative D call: TRBD2 (5 bases). CDR1 and CDR2 from the germline V gene are LGHNA and YNFKEQ. This CDR3 comprises 16 residues. Trimming took 1 base from V and 5 from J, leaving 15 bases between them. The CDR3 protein is CASSQVVGSLHNEQFF. CDR3 nucleotides: TGTGCCAGCAGCCAAGTGGTGGGGAGCCTTCACAATGAGCAGTTCTTC.

The chain combines TRBV3-1 (or the pseudogene TRBV3-2) with TRBJ2-7; TRBD2 aligns across 9 bases. The CDR3 sequence is 17 residues long. V was pared by 1 base and J by 5 bases, with 12 bases of the junction left unmatched. CDR1 is LGHDT, CDR2 YNNKEL, per germline (reference sequence). This CDR3 reads CASSQVGRSGSQHEQYF. The CDR3 DNA is TGTGCCAGCAGCCAAGTTGGCCGTAGCGGGAGCCAGCACGAGCAGTACTTC.

The genes are TRBV5-4 and TRBJ2-3, with D possibly being TRBD2 (5 bases). The ends were cut back, 4 bases at V and 0 bases at J, with 12 bases in the middle. CDR1 and CDR2 (germline): SGHNT, YYREEE (reference sequence). The CDR3 has 15 residues. CDR3 DNA sequence: TGTGCCAGCAGCCGGGGTCGGGAAAGCACAGATACGCAGTATTTT. It codes for CASSRGRESTDTQYF. Looking up the rest from reference TRBV5-4 and TRBJ2-3 gives the full variable domain: ETGVTQSPTHLIKTRGQQVTLRCSSQSGHNTVSWYQQALGQGPQFIFQYYREEENGRGNFPPRFSGLQFPNYSSELNVNALELDDSALYLCASSRGRESTDTQYFGPGTRLTVL.

The genes are TRBV29-1 and TRBJ1-1; D is possibly TRBD1 (6 bases). Between the trimmed V and J ends, which lost 7 bases and 2 bases, there was a span of 20 bases. The CDR3 is made up of 15 amino acids. Germline CDR1 SQVTM, CDR2 ANQGSEA. The CDR3 spells CSAKAGTQINTEAFF. The CDR3 DNA reads TGCAGCGCCAAAGCAGGGACACAGATTAACACTGAAGCTTTCTTT.

The J gene is TRBJ1-2, the V gene TRBV27; 12 nucleotides line up with TRBD1. The germline V gene encodes CDR1 MNHEY and CDR2 SMNVEV (reference sequence). The V gene end was trimmed by 6 bases and the J gene end by 4 bases; junction bases not matched to a gene: 12. The CDR3 is 17 amino acids. The CDR3 DNA reads as TGTGCCAGCAGCCGTTATCCGGGACAGGGGGCCGGCTATGGCTACACCTTC. Translating gives CASSRYPGQGAGYGYTF.

The J gene is TRBJ2-7, the V gene TRBV9, with D possibly matching TRBD1 (5 bases). Germline V lookup: CDR1 SGDLS, CDR2 YYNGEE. The CDR3 covers 14 residues. V was cut by 0 bases and J by 2 bases, with 9 bases left in between. CDR3 coding DNA: TGTGCCAGCAGCGTAGGGGGCGCAACCTACGAGCAGTACTTC. Translation: CASSVGGATYEQYF.

The chain has TRBV6-5 and TRBJ1-2, with a weak D call TRBD1 (6 bases). V was cut by 8 bases and J by 3 bases, with 13 bases left in between. CDR3 length: 13 residues. Per germline, CDR1 MNHEY and CDR2 SVGAGI. DNA for the CDR3: TGTGCCAGCGCGGGGGGGCTTGACTATGGCTACACCTTC. Amino acids: CASAGGLDYGYTF.

This clone was seen a single time. J is TRBJ2-7 and V is TRBV5-1; D may correspond to TRBD1 or TRBD2 (5 bases each). V was pared by 0 bases and J by 3 bases, with 10 bases between. Germline CDR1 SGHRS, CDR2 YFSETQ. The CDR3 sequence is 14 residues long. This CDR3 reads CASSLAGGGYEQYF. DNA of the CDR3: TGCGCCAGCAGCTTGGCCGGTGGGGGCTACGAGCAGTACTTC.

The chain employs TRBV6-2 or TRBV6-3 and TRBJ2-3, with 8 bases aligning to TRBD2. The V gene end was trimmed by 6 bases and the J gene end by 0 bases; junction bases not matched to a gene: 5. This CDR3 region has 15 residues. Germline lookup yields CDR1 MNHEY and CDR2 SVGEGT. The CDR3, as DNA: TGTGCCAGCAGCCCTAGCGGGTTTAGCACAGATACGCAGTATTTT. Its translation is CASSPSGFSTDTQYF.

This chain connects TRBV28 to TRBJ2-5, with 8 bases aligning to TRBD1. Germline V gene lookup returns CDR1 MDHEN and CDR2 SYDVKM. The CDR3 spans 14 residues. The ends lost 10 bases at V and 5 bases at J; junction bases unmatched: 12. The CDR3 loop reads CATYTQGDLETQYF. CDR3 sequence (DNA): TGTGCCACCTATACACAGGGGGATTTGGAGACCCAGTACTTC.